The clone carrying this T cell receptor beta chain occurred a few times. Its matching antigen is unknown. For TCR beta, libraries came from iRepertoire HTBI primers and Arm-PCR of CDR3 regions. TCRdb re-analysed the multiplex PCR reads in MiXCR, keeping a single row per CDR3 protein. The sample includes about 400,000 distinct CDR3 sequences, around 16% of them seen just once. Noted time point: newly diagnosed GD, antithyroid drugs for less than 3 months. Extracted RNA from PBMCs served as the source of the TCR library. In germline, CDR1 is SGDLS, CDR2 YYNGEE. V dropped 3 bases and J dropped 2 bases, with 18 bases sitting between them. This CDR3 is 16 amino acids long. This sample was included in a study of regulatory T cells in long-lasting Graves disease. General study points: Thyroid tissue went unexamined; only peripheral blood was analyzed.

The clonotype was recovered from a female donor with Graves disease. Here the sequenced sample was peripheral blood mononuclear cells (PBMCs), taken at new diagnosis, from a patient treated with antithyroid drugs. The chain employs TRBV9 and TRBJ2-7; maybe TRBD2 (7 bases). The CDR3 protein is CASSALGGAQTYEQYF. CDR3 DNA: TGTGCCAGCAGCGCCCTAGGGGGGGCCCAAACCTACGAGCAGTACTTC.